This T cell receptor (beta chain) derives from a study of blood T cell repertoires in COVID-19. TCRdb's table, derived via immunoSEQ multiplex PCR, lists solely in-frame clones and lacks some. The data show 91,000 or so clones, around 80% seen once. CDR3 length equals 13 residues. V dropped 3 bases and J dropped 2 bases, with 5 bases sitting between them. The V gene's germline CDR1 is SNHLY and CDR2 FYNNEI. The chain has TRBV2 and TRBJ1-3; unclear D gene. The sequenced material came from peripheral blood. This receptor was taken from a man aged 45-65 years with active or convalescent COVID-19. In DNA form, the CDR3 reads TGTGCCAGCAGTGACGGGGCTGGAAACACCATATATTTT. This sequence encodes CASSDGAGNTIYF.